Presented here are 5 T cell receptor beta chains from one specimen sequenced in a study of cytomegalovirus exposure and HLA in healthy donors. The primer mix had 60 Vbeta and 13 Jbeta primers. Sequencing used immunoSEQ multiplex PCR; TCRdb keeps in-frame clones, though not all of them. Recorded for this sample: 65,000 to 90,000 clones. Sequencing input: PBMCs. The receptor source for this set is a female donor in good health and CMV-seropositive.

The rearrangement joins TRBV5-1 to TRBJ2-3; D remains unclear. V was pared by 0 bases and J by 0 bases, with 8 bases between. CDR1 is SGHRS, CDR2 YFSETQ, per germline. The CDR3 consists of 15 residues. CDR3 in DNA: TGCGCCAGCAGCTTGGAAGCCCCAAGCACAGATACGCAGTATTTT. Amino acid sequence: CASSLEAPSTDTQYF. The full variable domain, rest sourced from reference TRBV5-1 and TRBJ2-3, is KAGVTQTPRYLIKTRGQQVTLSCSPISGHRSVSWYQQTPGQGLQFLFEYFSETQRNKGNFPGRFSGRQFSNSRSEMNVSTLELGDSALYLCASSLEAPSTDTQYFGPGTRLTVL.

The V gene is TRBV28, the J gene TRBJ1-5, with no clear D. The V end lost 6 bases, the J end lost 11 bases, and 23 bases lay between the germline ends. Germline V gives CDR1 MDHEN, CDR2 SYDVKM. The CDR3 is made up of 15 amino acids. CDR3 in amino acids: CASSPLLAAWLSQHF. The CDR3 bases are TGTGCCAGCAGCCCCCTGCTGGCGGCGTGGTTGTCCCAGCATTTT.

This chain joins TRBV7-9 and TRBJ2-5; perhaps TRBD2 as D (5 bases). V lost 2 bases and J 10 bases, leaving 14 bases between the germline ends. Looked up from germline, CDR1 is SEHNR and CDR2 is FQNEAQ (reference sequence). The CDR3 length is 13 residues. The CDR3: CASSLSPGSGQYF. CDR3 DNA sequence: TGTGCCAGCAGCTTATCTCCGGGCAGCGGCCAGTACTTC.

CDR3 in amino acids: CASSPPDFDNEQFF. CDR3 bases: TGTGCCAGCTCACCACCGGACTTCGACAATGAGCAGTTCTTC. The chain uses TRBV18 and TRBJ2-1, with D possibly matching TRBD2 (5 bases). The CDR3 extends over 14 amino acids. CDR1 and CDR2 from the germline V gene are KGHSH and LQKENI. V dropped 0 bases and J dropped 5 bases, with 8 bases sitting between them.

J is TRBJ1-1 and V is TRBV9, with D perhaps TRBD1 (5 bases). The CDR3 is 13 residues long. Deletions cut 0 bases from V and 11 bases from J, with 14 bases between. Germline V gene lookup returns CDR1 SGDLS and CDR2 YYNGEE. The CDR3 region has the DNA TGTGCCAGCAGCGTAGAGGAGACTGGGGCGGCTTTCTTT. Its protein product is CASSVEETGAAFF.